The sequence of this TCR beta chain was determined in a study of blood T cell repertoires in COVID-19. Looking at the study overall: From the United States, Italy and Spain came samples of acute and convalescent COVID-19.

Germline V gene data show CDR1 as SGDLS and CDR2 as YYNGEE. This CDR3 is built from 15 residues. V shed 3 bases, J shed 9 bases, and the junction held 6 bases outside the gene matches. TCRdb keeps only in-frame clones here, not all; method: immunoSEQ multiplex PCR. The data show 300,000 or so clones, around four fifths seen once. There are a few counts of this clone. The specimen was peripheral blood. The chain uses TRBV9 and TRBJ2-1; TRBD2 aligns across 13 bases. This TCR derives from a woman between 50 and 59 years old with acute or convalescent COVID-19. CDR3 residues: CASSAGLAGISEQFF. The CDR3, as DNA: TGTGCCAGCAGCGCGGGACTAGCGGGAATCAGTGAGCAGTTCTTC. Full variable domain (missing parts from reference TRBV9 and TRBJ2-1): DSGVTQTPKHLITATGQRVTLRCSPRSGDLSVYWYQQSLDQGLQFLIQYYNGEERAKGNILERFSAQQFPDLHSELNLSSLELGDSALYFCASSAGLAGISEQFFGPGTRLTVL.